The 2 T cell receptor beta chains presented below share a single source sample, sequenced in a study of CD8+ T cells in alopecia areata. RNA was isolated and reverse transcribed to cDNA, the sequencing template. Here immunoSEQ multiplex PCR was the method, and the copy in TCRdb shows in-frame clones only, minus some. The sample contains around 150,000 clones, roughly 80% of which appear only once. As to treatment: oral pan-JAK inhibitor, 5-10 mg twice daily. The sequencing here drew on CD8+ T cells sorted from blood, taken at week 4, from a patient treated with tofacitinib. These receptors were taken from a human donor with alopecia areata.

The CDR3 here is CASSAYYISNEQFF. CDR3 nucleotides: TGCGCCAGCAGTGCCTACTACATAAGCAATGAGCAGTTCTTC. This chain links TRBV5-1 with TRBJ2-1; D gene uncertain. Germline V gene sequence: CDR1 SGHRS, CDR2 YFSETQ. The V end was cut by 5 bases, the J end by 6 bases, with 15 bases between. The CDR3 loop spans 14 amino acids.

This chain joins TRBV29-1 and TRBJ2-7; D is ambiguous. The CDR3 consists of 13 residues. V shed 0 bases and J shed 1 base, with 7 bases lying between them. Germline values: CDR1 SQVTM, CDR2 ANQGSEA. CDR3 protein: CSVEDTSSYEQYF. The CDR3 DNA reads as TGCAGCGTTGAAGATACAAGTTCCTACGAGCAGTACTTC.